The 13 T cell receptor beta chains in this list originate from one sample, sequenced in a study of T cells in Graves' hyperthyroidism and ophthalmopathy. TCR beta CDR3 region amplification was performed from RNA transcripts. The HTBI primer set served for first-round RT-PCR of the TCR CDR3. A single record per CDR3 protein comes from TCRdb applying MiXCR to the multiplex PCR reads. This repertoire shows hundreds of thousands of distinct CDR3 sequences, approximately 14% found once; its top ten account for approximately 30%. Input material: blood. The origin of the receptors is a woman between 18 and 29 years old with Graves' hyperthyroidism that later progressed to Graves' ophthalmopathy.

Turning to this clonotype: One base away lies a much larger clone, so this may be a sequencing read error. The J gene is TRBJ1-2, the V gene TRBV27; a weak D match, TRBD1 (6 bases). Trimming shortened V by 3 bases and J by 4 bases, and 18 bases separated the two germline ends. Germline-derived CDR1 and CDR2 are MNHEY and SMNVEV (reference sequence). CDR3 length: 16 residues. CDR3 nucleotides: TGTGCCAGCAGTTTTATTCCCCTTGGACAGAGCTATGGCTACACCTTC. Protein: CASSFIPLGQSYGYTF.

This clonotype occurred many times. CDR3 coding DNA: TGCAGTGCTAGAGATGTGCAGGACTCCTACGAGCAGTACTTC. Translated, it gives CSARDVQDSYEQYF. The chain recombines TRBV20-1 with TRBJ2-7; D is undetermined. V was pared by 0 bases and J by 0 bases, with 9 bases between. Per the germline V gene, CDR1 is DFQATT and CDR2 is SNEGSKA (reference sequence). The CDR3 extends over 14 amino acids.

This clonotype was observed at least ten times. The chain employs TRBV7-2 and TRBJ1-2; D is ambiguous. Per germline, CDR1 SGHTA and CDR2 FQGNSA. V lost 7 bases, J lost 0 bases, and 15 bases lay in between. This CDR3 region has 15 residues. The CDR3 is CASTTSQGANYGYTF. The CDR3 bases are TGTGCCAGCACCACCTCACAAGGAGCTAACTATGGCTACACCTTC.

About this clonotype itself: It may be a read error: a sequence one base away is much more abundant. The chain joins TRBV30 to TRBJ1-1; tentatively, D is TRBD1 (5 bases). Trimming removed 4 bases at V and 1 base at J, with 13 bases between. The CDR3 extends over 14 amino acids. The germline gives CDR1 GTSNPN, CDR2 SVGIG (reference sequence). CDR3 in amino acids: CAWTPLTGNTEAFF. CDR3 nucleotides: TGTGCCTGGACCCCTCTCACAGGGAACACTGAAGCTTTCTTT.

In regard to this clonotype: This may come from a read error, since a much larger clone is one base off. V usage is TRBV30 and J usage is TRBJ2-1; possibly TRBD1 or TRBD2 for D (5 bases each). The end of the DNA fits TRBJ2-7 better, so the J call may be wrong. The CDR3 is 15 residues long. The germline V gene has CDR1 GTSNPN and CDR2 SVGIG (reference sequence). The CDR3 sequence is CAWSVLPGPSNEQYF. CDR3 nucleotide sequence: TGTGCCTGGAGTGTGCTACCGGGGCCGTCCAATGAGCAGTACTTC.

This clonotype has ten or more counts. The chain uses TRBV30 and TRBJ1-1; D perhaps matches TRBD1 (6 bases). V was trimmed by 4 bases and J by 5 bases, leaving 17 bases between them. Germline V gene data show CDR1 as GTSNPN and CDR2 as SVGIG (reference sequence). The CDR3 runs to 14 residues. Here the CDR3 reads CAWKTGIGATEAFF. The CDR3 nucleotides read TGTGCCTGGAAAACAGGGATTGGAGCGACTGAAGCTTTCTTT.

This clonotype was detected many times. The rearrangement joins TRBV28 to TRBJ2-7, with D hard to call. CDR3 size: 19 residues. V lost 4 bases and J lost 1, with 26 bases in between. From germline, CDR1 is MDHEN and CDR2 SYDVKM. The CDR3 protein is CASSYPLTLSTLRSYEQYF. CDR3 DNA: TGTGCCAGCAGTTACCCACTCACTTTGTCGACACTGAGGTCCTACGAGCAGTACTTC. Full variable domain (missing parts from reference TRBV28 and TRBJ2-7): DVKVTQSSRYLVKRTGEKVFLECVQDMDHENMFWYRQDPGLGLRLIYFSYDVKMKEKGDIPEGYSVSREKKERFSLILESASTNQTSMYLCASSYPLTLSTLRSYEQYFGPGTRLTVT.

This clonotype was seen a few times. The chain is built from TRBV20-1 and TRBJ1-2, with 7 bases matching TRBD1. CDR1 is DFQATT and CDR2 is SNEGSKA in the germline V gene (reference sequence). The CDR3 covers 12 residues. The V gene end was trimmed by 6 bases and the J gene end by 4 bases; junction bases not matched to a gene: 5. CDR3 in DNA: TGCAGTGCCCCAGGGGGGGGCTATGGCTACACCTTC. Translating it yields CSAPGGGYGYTF.

This clonotype was recorded many times. The J gene is TRBJ2-7, the V gene TRBV6-2 or TRBV6-3; D is undetermined. The CDR3 sequence is 11 residues long. Trimming left V 8 bases short and J 1 base short, with 6 bases between. Germline V CDR1 and CDR2: MNHEY, SVGEGT. CDR3 sequence: CASGQSYEQYF. CDR3 bases: TGTGCCAGCGGCCAATCCTACGAGCAGTACTTC.

This clonotype turned up a few times. J is TRBJ2-3 and V is TRBV12-3 or TRBV12-4, with D possibly being TRBD1 or TRBD2 (5 bases each). There are 15 residues in the CDR3. V shed 6 bases and J shed 0 bases, with 13 bases lying between them. The CDR3 is CASSWDGASTDTQYF. CDR3 nucleotide sequence: TGTGCCAGCAGCTGGGACGGAGCTAGCACAGATACGCAGTATTTT.

At least ten counts were recorded for this clonotype. The V and J genes are TRBV28 and TRBJ2-5, with D uncertain. This CDR3 has 15 residues. From germline, CDR1 is MDHEN and CDR2 SYDVKM. The V gene lost 6 bases and the J gene lost 2 bases, with 16 bases spanning the gap. The CDR3 is CASSTPLPAQETQYF. The CDR3 DNA reads TGTGCCAGCAGCACCCCTCTCCCCGCTCAAGAGACCCAGTACTTC.

This clonotype was seen many times. This chain uses TRBV27 with TRBJ1-2, with 7 nucleotides matching TRBD1. CDR1 and CDR2 (germline): MNHEY, SMNVEV (reference sequence). The V segment lost 2 bases and the J segment 7 bases; nucleotides outside the gene matches: 7. This CDR3 region has 14 residues. The CDR3 is CASSLSSGGSGYTF. As DNA, the CDR3 is TGTGCCAGCAGTTTAAGTTCAGGGGGTAGTGGCTACACCTTC.

This clonotype was counted a few times. V is TRBV5-5 and J is TRBJ2-6; D gene unclear. The ends were cut back, 2 bases at V and 2 bases at J, with 8 bases in the middle. The CDR3 covers 15 residues. Germline CDR1 SGHKS, CDR2 YYEKEE (reference sequence). The CDR3 loop is CASSFLTTGANVLTF. The CDR3 DNA reads as TGTGCCAGCAGCTTCTTGACCACTGGGGCCAACGTCCTGACTTTC.